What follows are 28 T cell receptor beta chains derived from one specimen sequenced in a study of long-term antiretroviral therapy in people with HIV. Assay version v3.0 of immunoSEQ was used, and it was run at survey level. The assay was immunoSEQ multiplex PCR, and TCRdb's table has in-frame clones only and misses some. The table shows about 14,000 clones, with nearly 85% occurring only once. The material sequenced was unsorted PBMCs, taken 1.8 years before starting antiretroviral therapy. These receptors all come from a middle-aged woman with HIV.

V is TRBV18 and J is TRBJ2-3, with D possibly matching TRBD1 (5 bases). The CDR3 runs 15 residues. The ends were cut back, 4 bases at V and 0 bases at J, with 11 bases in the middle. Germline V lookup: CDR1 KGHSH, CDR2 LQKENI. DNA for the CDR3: TGTGCCAGCTCACGCCGACAGACTAGCACAGATACGCAGTATTTT. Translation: CASSRRQTSTDTQYF.

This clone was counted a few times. Here the CDR3 DNA reads TGTGCCAGCAGCACCACCGAGAACTATGGCTACACCTTC. As protein: CASSTTENYGYTF. The rearrangement uses TRBV5-5 and TRBJ1-2, with D hard to call. This CDR3 comprises 13 residues. Germline V gives CDR1 SGHKS, CDR2 YYEKEE (reference sequence). Trimming stripped 4 bases from V and 2 bases from J, with 9 bases between.

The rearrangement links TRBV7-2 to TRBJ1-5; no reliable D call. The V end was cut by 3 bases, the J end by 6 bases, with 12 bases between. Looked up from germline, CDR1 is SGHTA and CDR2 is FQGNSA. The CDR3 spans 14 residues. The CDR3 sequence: CASSFIIESQPQHF. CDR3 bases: TGTGCCAGCAGCTTCATCATAGAATCTCAGCCCCAGCATTTT.

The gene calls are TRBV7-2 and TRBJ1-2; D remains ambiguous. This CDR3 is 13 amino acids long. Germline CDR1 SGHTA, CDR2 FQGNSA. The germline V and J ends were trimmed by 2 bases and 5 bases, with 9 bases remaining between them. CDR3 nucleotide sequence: TGTGCCAGCAGCTTATTAGCCTTTTATGGCTACACCTTC. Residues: CASSLLAFYGYTF.

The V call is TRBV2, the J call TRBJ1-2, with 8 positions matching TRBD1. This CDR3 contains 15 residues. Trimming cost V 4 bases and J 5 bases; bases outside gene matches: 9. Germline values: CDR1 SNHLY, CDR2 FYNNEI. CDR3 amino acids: CASSGWDRTVYGYTF. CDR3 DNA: TGTGCCAGCAGTGGTTGGGACAGGACGGTTTATGGCTACACCTTC.

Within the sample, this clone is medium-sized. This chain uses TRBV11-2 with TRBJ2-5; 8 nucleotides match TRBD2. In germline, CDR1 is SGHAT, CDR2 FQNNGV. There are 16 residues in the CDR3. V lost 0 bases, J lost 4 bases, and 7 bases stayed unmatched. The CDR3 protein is CASSLDLSGSGETQYF. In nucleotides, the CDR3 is TGTGCCAGCAGCTTAGATTTAAGCGGGAGTGGAGAGACCCAGTACTTC.

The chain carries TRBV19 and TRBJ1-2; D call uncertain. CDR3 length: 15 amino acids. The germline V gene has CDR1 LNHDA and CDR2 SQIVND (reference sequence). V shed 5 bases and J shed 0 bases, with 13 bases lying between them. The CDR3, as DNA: TGTGCCAGTAGTCCCCTGGGATTGGCTAACTATGGCTACACCTTC. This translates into CASSPLGLANYGYTF.

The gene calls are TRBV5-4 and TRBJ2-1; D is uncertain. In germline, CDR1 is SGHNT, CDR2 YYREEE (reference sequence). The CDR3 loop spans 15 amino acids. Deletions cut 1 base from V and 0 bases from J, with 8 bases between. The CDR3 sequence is CASSLTLSSYNEQFF. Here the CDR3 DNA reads TGTGCCAGCAGCTTGACTCTGAGCTCCTACAATGAGCAGTTCTTC.

DNA for the CDR3: TGTGCCAGCAGAACCGGGACTAGCGGCGAGCAGTACTTC. Its translation: CASRTGTSGEQYF. The chain combines TRBV6-5 with TRBJ2-7; TRBD2 agrees at 11 bases. Trimming at V came to 6 bases and at J to 6 bases, leaving 4 bases not matched to a gene. The CDR3 sequence is 13 residues long. CDR1 is MNHEY and CDR2 is SVGAGI in the germline V gene.

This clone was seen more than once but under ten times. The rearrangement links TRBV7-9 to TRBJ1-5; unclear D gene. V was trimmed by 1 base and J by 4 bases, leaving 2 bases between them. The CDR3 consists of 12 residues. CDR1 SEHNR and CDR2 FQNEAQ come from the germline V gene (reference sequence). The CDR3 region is CASSLGNQPQHF. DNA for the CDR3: TGTGCCAGCAGCTTAGGAAATCAGCCCCAGCATTTT.

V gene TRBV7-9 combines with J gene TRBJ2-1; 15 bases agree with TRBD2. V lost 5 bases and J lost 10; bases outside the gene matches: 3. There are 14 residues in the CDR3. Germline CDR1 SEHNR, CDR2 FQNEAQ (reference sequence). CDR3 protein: CASSTGLAGGEQFF. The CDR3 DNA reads TGTGCCAGCAGCACGGGACTAGCGGGAGGCGAGCAGTTCTTC.

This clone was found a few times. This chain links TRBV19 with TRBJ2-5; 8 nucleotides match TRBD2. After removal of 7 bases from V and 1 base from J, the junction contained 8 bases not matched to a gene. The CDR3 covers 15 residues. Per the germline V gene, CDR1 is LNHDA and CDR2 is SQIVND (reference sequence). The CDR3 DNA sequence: TGTGCCAGTAAGGACCGGACTAGCAGCCAAGAGACCCAGTACTTC. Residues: CASKDRTSSQETQYF.

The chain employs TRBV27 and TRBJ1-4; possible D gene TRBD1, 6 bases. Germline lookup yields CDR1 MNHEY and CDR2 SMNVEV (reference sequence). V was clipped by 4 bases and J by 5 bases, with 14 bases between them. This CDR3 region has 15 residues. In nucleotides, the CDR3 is TGTGCCAGCAGTTCAATACAGGGTAGGAATGAAAAACTGTTTTTT. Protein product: CASSSIQGRNEKLFF.

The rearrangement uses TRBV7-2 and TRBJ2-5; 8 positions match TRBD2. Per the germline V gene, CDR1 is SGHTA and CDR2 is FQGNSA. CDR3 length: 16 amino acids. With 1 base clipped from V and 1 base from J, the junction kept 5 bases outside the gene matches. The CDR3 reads CASSLGKSGSQETQYF. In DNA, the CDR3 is TGTGCCAGCAGCTTAGGAAAGAGCGGGAGCCAAGAGACCCAGTACTTC.

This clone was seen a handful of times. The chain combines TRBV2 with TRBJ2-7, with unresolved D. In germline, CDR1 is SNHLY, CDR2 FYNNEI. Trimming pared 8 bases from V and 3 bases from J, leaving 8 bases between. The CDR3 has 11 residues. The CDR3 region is CASCWDYEQYF. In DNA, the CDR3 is TGTGCCAGCTGCTGGGACTACGAGCAGTACTTC.

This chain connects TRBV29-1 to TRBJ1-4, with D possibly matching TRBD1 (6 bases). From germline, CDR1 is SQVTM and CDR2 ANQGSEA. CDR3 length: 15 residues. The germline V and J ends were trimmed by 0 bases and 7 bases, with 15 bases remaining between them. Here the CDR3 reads CSVEDRGQACEKLFF. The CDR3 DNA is TGCAGCGTTGAAGATCGGGGACAAGCTTGTGAAAAACTGTTTTTT.

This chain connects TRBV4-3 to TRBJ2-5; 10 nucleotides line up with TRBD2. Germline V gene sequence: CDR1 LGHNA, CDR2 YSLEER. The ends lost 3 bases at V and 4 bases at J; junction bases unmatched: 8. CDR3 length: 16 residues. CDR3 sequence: CASSHGTSVGPETQYF. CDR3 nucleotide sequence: TGCGCCAGCAGCCACGGGACTAGCGTCGGGCCAGAGACCCAGTACTTC.

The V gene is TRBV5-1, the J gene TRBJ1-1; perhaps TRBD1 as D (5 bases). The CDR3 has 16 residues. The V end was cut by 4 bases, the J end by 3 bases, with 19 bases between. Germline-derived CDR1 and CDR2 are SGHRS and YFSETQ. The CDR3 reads CASSPVSSSGDTEAFF. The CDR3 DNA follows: TGCGCCAGCAGCCCCGTTAGCTCTTCGGGGGACACTGAAGCTTTCTTT.

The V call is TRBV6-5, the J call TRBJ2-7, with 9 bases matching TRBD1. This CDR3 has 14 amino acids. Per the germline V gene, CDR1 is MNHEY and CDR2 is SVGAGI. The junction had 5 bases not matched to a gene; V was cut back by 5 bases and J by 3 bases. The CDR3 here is CASSRYRGLYEQYF. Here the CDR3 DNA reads TGTGCCAGCAGTCGTTACAGGGGGCTCTACGAGCAGTACTTC.

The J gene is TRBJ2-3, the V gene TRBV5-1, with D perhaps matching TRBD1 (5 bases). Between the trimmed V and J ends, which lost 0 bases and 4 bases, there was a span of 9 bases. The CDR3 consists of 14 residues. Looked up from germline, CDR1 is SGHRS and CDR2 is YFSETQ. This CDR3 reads CASSLDPGPDTQYF. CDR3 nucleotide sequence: TGCGCCAGCAGCTTGGATCCAGGGCCAGATACGCAGTATTTT.

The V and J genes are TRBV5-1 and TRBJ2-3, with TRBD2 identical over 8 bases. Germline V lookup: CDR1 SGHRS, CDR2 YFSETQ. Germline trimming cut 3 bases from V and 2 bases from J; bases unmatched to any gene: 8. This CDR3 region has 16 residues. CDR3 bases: TGCGCCAGCAGCTCGCGGGTAGCGGGGAACACAGATACGCAGTATTTT. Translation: CASSSRVAGNTDTQYF.

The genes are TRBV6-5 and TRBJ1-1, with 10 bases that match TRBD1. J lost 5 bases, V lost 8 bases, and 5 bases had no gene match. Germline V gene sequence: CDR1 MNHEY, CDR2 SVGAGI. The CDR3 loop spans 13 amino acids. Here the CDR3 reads CASATGGRTEAFF. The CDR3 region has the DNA TGTGCCAGCGCGACAGGGGGCAGAACTGAAGCTTTCTTT.

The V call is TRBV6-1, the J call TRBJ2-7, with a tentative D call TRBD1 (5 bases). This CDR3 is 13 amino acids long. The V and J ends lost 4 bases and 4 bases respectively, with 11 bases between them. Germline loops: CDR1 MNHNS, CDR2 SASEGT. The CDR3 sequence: CASSVPGKYEQYF. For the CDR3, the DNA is TGTGCCAGCAGTGTACCAGGGAAGTACGAGCAGTACTTC.

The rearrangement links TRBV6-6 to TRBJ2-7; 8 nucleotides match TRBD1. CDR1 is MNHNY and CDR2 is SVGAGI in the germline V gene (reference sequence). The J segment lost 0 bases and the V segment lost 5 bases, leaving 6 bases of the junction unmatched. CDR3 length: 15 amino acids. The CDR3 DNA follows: TGTGCCAGCAGTGACACAGGGGGTTTCTCCTACGAGCAGTACTTC. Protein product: CASSDTGGFSYEQYF.

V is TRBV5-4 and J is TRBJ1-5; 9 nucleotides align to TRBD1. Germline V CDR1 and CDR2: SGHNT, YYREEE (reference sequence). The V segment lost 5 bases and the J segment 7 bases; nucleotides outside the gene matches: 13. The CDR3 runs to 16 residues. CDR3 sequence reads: CASSSTGTGSTQPQHF. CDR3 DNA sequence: TGTGCCAGCAGTAGTACCGGGACAGGGAGTACACAGCCCCAGCATTTT.

CDR3 sequence reads: CSVHGLAGYNEQFF. The DNA for the CDR3 is TGCAGCGTCCATGGACTAGCAGGTTACAATGAGCAGTTCTTC. This chain uses TRBV29-1 with TRBJ2-1, with 8 bases fitting TRBD2. This CDR3 is 14 amino acids long. V dropped 6 bases and J dropped 4; count of bases not matched to a gene: 8. Per the germline V gene, CDR1 is SQVTM and CDR2 is ANQGSEA.

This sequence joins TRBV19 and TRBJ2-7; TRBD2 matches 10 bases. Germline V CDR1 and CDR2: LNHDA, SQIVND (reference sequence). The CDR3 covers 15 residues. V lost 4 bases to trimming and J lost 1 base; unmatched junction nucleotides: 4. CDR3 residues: CASSSWTSGSYEQYF. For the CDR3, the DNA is TGTGCCAGTAGTAGCTGGACTAGCGGTTCCTACGAGCAGTACTTC.

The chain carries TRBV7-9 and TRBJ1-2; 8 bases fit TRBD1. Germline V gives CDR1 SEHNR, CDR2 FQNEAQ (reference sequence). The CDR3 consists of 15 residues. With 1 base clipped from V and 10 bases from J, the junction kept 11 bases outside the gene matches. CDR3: CASSLEGQAPDDYTF. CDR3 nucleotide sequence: TGTGCCAGCAGCTTAGAGGGACAGGCCCCTGATGACTACACCTTC. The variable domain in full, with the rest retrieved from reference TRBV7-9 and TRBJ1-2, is DTGVSQNPRHKITKRGQNVTFRCDPISEHNRLYWYRQTLGQGPEFLTYFQNEAQLEKSRLLSDRFSAERPKGSFSTLEIQRTEQGDSAMYLCASSLEGQAPDDYTFGSGTRLTVV.